The clone carrying this T cell receptor (beta chain) was detected a few times. What it recognizes is unknown. The sample is drawn from a study of T cells in Graves' hyperthyroidism and ophthalmopathy. Study results and caveats: The model made its ophthalmopathy prediction, and onset followed a median approximately 6 months later. Expanded thyroid clonotypes (above 0.001) were mostly also found in blood.

Amplified TCR beta CDR3 regions came from RNA transcripts. An initial round of RT-PCR targeting the TCR CDR3 relied on the HTBI primer set. Each CDR3 protein is one row after TCRdb ran MiXCR on the multiplex PCR reads. The sample consists of hundreds of thousands of distinct CDR3 sequences, around 15% of them appearing once. Stable hyperthyroidism: no ophthalmopathy progression over 18 months of follow-up. The study excluded patients with uncontrolled infection, other autoimmune disease, pregnancy or lactation. Trimming took 6 bases from V and 2 from J, leaving 10 bases between them. Germline CDR1 and CDR2: MNHNS and SASEGT. This CDR3 contains 13 residues.

The source material was blood. The origin of this receptor is a woman aged 18-35 years with Graves' hyperthyroidism. The chain has TRBV6-1 and TRBJ1-2; D ambiguous. The CDR3 nucleotides are TGTGCCAGCAGCATGACTAAAAACTATGGCTACACCTTC. Encoded protein: CASSMTKNYGYTF.